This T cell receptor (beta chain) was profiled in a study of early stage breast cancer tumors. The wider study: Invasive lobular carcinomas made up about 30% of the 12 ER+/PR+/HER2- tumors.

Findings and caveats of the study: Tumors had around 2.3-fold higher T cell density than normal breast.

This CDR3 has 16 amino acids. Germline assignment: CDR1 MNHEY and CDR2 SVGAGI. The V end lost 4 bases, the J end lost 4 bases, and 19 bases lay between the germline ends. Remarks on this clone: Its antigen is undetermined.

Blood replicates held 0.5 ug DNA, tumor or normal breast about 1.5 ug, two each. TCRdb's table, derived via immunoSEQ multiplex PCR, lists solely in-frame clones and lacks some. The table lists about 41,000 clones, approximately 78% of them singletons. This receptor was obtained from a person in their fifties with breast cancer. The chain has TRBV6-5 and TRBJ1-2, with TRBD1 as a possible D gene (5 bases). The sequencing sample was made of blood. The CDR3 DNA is TGTGCCAGCAGTTCCAACTCCGGGGGAGCCTCCTATGGCTACACCTTC. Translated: CASSSNSGGASYGYTF.